The following is a T cell receptor beta chain sequence with its context. Its target is not known. Extracted from the samples, RNA was reverse transcribed into cDNA to serve as the sequencing template. The table came from immunoSEQ multiplex PCR; TCRdb's copy has only in-frame clones and leaves some out. The sample records about 150,000 clones, around 55% being singletons. V trimming: 6 bases; J trimming: 5 bases; junction bases outside the gene matches: 1. From germline, CDR1 is ENHRY and CDR2 SYGVKD. The CDR3 spans 12 residues. The sample originates from a study of CD8+ T cells in alopecia areata. The overall study: Treated patients were dosed with oral tofacitinib, taking 5 to 10 mg twice daily. It was 6 to 18 months of tofacitinib, and then there were 6 months off drug. Findings and limits, study-wide: Sharing of TCRs across patients appeared less clear than in mice, possibly for HLA-related reasons. Lesional scalp displayed greater clonality than normal scalp, most notably in alopecia totalis/universalis.

This sequence originates from a human donor with alopecia areata. Sequencing was performed on CD8+ T cells sorted from blood, taken at week 0. J is TRBJ1-1 and V is TRBV10-3, with 9 bases aligning to TRBD1. The CDR3 spells CAIRTGGTEAFF. In DNA, the CDR3 is TGTGCCATCAGGACAGGGGGTACTGAAGCTTTCTTT.